One sample yielded the 19 T cell receptor beta chains listed below, sequenced in a study of post-analysis software for immune sequencing data (dated by TCRdb to about 2015). Results and caveats for the whole study, not just this receptor: Patients showed significantly higher frequencies than controls for a few TRBV segments, among them TRBV5-6, TRBV5-1 and TRBV20-1.

The antigens of these receptors remain unknown. The library was produced with PCR. Sequencing was performed on an Illumina HiSeq 2500. To reduce PCR and sequencing biases, unique molecular identifiers were built into the TCR beta cDNA libraries. TCRdb reprocessed the public reads (quality trimming at Q25 with fastp, clone calling with MiXCR) and kept in-frame beta chains. Every CDR3 protein is listed once, alongside the most common genes and DNA of its rows. This sample comprises about 800,000 distinct CDR3 sequences, roughly 30% of them detected only once. The ten largest clones add up to around 0.6% of the sample. The sample was blood. The receptors were sampled from a girl aged 5 to 17 with multiple sclerosis.

This chain uses TRBV27 with TRBJ2-3; D remains unclear. CDR1 and CDR2 from the germline V gene are MNHEY and SMNVEV (reference sequence). Between the trimmed V and J ends, which lost 5 bases and 4 bases, there was a span of 7 bases. The CDR3 length is 12 residues. The CDR3 coding sequence is TGTGCCAGCAGTCGGCGCTCAGATACGCAGTATTTT. This codes for CASSRRSDTQYF.

In its sample, this clonotype was seen a few times. This chain links TRBV2 with TRBJ2-7, with D hard to call. Gene TRBJ2-5 matches the end of the DNA better, so the J call may be wrong. The CDR3 covers 15 residues. Germline V gives CDR1 SNHLY, CDR2 FYNNEI. This CDR3 is CASSEAYPTAETQYF. The CDR3 coding sequence is TGTGCCAGCAGTGAAGCTTACCCAACCGCAGAGACCCAGTACTTC.

The chain recombines TRBV29-1 with TRBJ2-1; D tentatively reads TRBD1 or TRBD2 (7 bases each). Trimming took off 7 bases at V and 3 bases at J, with 19 bases between the two ends. This CDR3 is built from 15 residues. Germline V gene sequence: CDR1 SQVTM, CDR2 ANQGSEA. The CDR3 nucleotides read TGCAGCGCCGACAGCGGGACAGAGAGCTACAATGAGCAGTTCTTC. Translation: CSADSGTESYNEQFF.

This chain joins TRBV6-5 and TRBJ1-6; D possibly corresponds to TRBD1 (5 bases). The CDR3 is made up of 15 amino acids. V was clipped by 6 bases and J by 1 base, with 10 bases between them. From germline, CDR1 is MNHEY and CDR2 SVGAGI. Here the CDR3 reads CASRGGASYNSPLHF. As DNA, the CDR3 is TGTGCCAGCAGGGGCGGGGCTTCCTATAATTCACCCCTCCACTTT.

This clonotype has just a few counts. V is TRBV29-1 and J is TRBJ2-2, with 8 bases that match TRBD1. The CDR3 covers 15 residues. Unmatched junction bases numbered 7, after V lost 7 bases and J lost 0 bases. Looked up from germline, CDR1 is SQVTM and CDR2 is ANQGSEA. This CDR3 reads CSAVRDRTNTGELFF. CDR3 sequence (DNA): TGCAGCGCGGTACGGGACAGGACGAACACCGGGGAGCTGTTTTTT.

This clonotype was seen just once. The chain is built from TRBV6-5 and TRBJ1-5, with D perhaps matching TRBD1 (6 bases). The ends were cut back, 6 bases at V and 6 bases at J, with 12 bases in the middle. The CDR3 sequence is 13 residues long. Germline CDR1 reads MNHEY; CDR2 reads SVGAGI. CDR3 coding DNA: TGTGCCAGCAGACAGGGTAGAAGTCAGCCCCAGCATTTT. Encoded protein: CASRQGRSQPQHF.

The V call is TRBV27, the J call TRBJ2-3; D is undetermined. There are 15 residues in the CDR3. V lost 3 bases and J 2 bases, leaving 12 bases between the germline ends. CDR1 and CDR2 from the germline V gene are MNHEY and SMNVEV (reference sequence). The CDR3 DNA is TGTGCCAGCAGTTTGGGTGGCAGAACCACAGATACGCAGTATTTT. The encoded protein is CASSLGGRTTDTQYF.

This chain connects TRBV4-3 to TRBJ2-7; D remains unclear. TRBJ2-5 matches the DNA end more closely, so the J call is doubtful. CDR3 length equals 12 residues. CDR1 and CDR2 (germline): LGHNA, YSLEER. CDR3 DNA: TGCGCCAGCAGCCCCATTTCGGAGACCCAGTACTTC. Translation gives CASSPISETQYF.

This clonotype was seen more than once but under ten times. One end of the junction varies from germline; a read error may be responsible. V and J are TRBV7-7 and TRBJ2-1; the match to TRBD1 covers 7 bases. Per germline, CDR1 SSHAT and CDR2 FNYEAQ (reference sequence). The length of the CDR3 is 16 residues. The CDR3 DNA is TGTGCTAGCAGCCCCTCGGATACAGGGGATTCGCATGAGCAGTTCTTC. Translation: CASSPSDTGDSHEQFF.

The chain links TRBV18 to TRBJ2-7; 9 bases map to TRBD1. V lost 2 bases and J lost 6; bases outside the gene matches: 2. This CDR3 region has 13 residues. Per germline, CDR1 KGHSH and CDR2 LQKENI. The CDR3 is CASSPGTGSEQYF. The CDR3 DNA reads TGTGCCAGCTCACCAGGGACAGGGAGCGAGCAGTACTTC.

This clonotype appeared a few times. J is TRBJ2-2 and V is TRBV5-1; 7 positions match TRBD2. The length of the CDR3 is 15 residues. Germline V gene sequence: CDR1 SGHRS, CDR2 YFSETQ. The trim removed 3 bases at V and 4 bases at J, leaving 6 bases unmatched. The CDR3 protein is CASSSGGSRTGELFF. The CDR3 nucleotides read TGCGCCAGCAGCTCGGGCGGGAGTCGCACCGGGGAGCTGTTTTTT.

The sample holds a few counts of this clonotype. The chain couples TRBV20-1 to TRBJ2-5; TRBD2 matches 8 bases. Looked up from germline, CDR1 is DFQATT and CDR2 is SNEGSKA (reference sequence). The CDR3 length is 13 residues. V was clipped by 6 bases and J by 5 bases; unmatched bases: 8. Here the CDR3 DNA reads TGCAGTGCCCATAGCGGGATGAGGGAGACCCAGTACTTC. Protein: CSAHSGMRETQYF.

V and J are TRBV6-6 and TRBJ1-2, with D unresolved. This CDR3 is 13 amino acids long. The V gene lost 2 bases and the J gene lost 0 bases, with 4 bases spanning the gap. CDR1 is MNHNY and CDR2 is SVGAGI in the germline V gene (reference sequence). The CDR3 bases are TGTGCCAGCAGTTACCCATCTAACTATGGCTACACCTTC. The encoded protein is CASSYPSNYGYTF.

This clonotype was counted only a few times. DNA of the CDR3: TGTGCCAGCAGTTTACAGGCTAGCGGGCCCTACGAGCAGTACTTC. Translated: CASSLQASGPYEQYF. The chain recombines TRBV12-3 or TRBV12-4 with TRBJ2-7; 8 positions match TRBD2. The CDR3 sequence is 15 residues long. Germline trimming cut 2 bases from V and 2 bases from J; bases unmatched to any gene: 5.

This clonotype was seen more than once but under ten times. The V gene is TRBV11-3, the J gene TRBJ1-5; no clear D. The CDR3 is made up of 14 amino acids. The germline V and J ends were trimmed by 10 bases and 1 base, with 14 bases remaining between them. Germline V gives CDR1 SGHNT, CDR2 YENEEA. CDR3 in amino acids: CAIPYSRSNQPQHF. For the CDR3, the DNA is TGTGCCATCCCCTACAGTAGAAGCAATCAGCCCCAGCATTTT.

The chain combines TRBV29-1 with TRBJ2-1; 8 nucleotides align to TRBD2. With 5 bases clipped from V and 10 bases from J, the junction kept 19 bases outside the gene matches. This CDR3 has 16 residues. The germline V gene has CDR1 SQVTM and CDR2 ANQGSEA. The CDR3 region has the DNA TGCAGCGTTCGGGGGGCCCTTAGCGGGAAGAACTACGAGCAGTTCTTC. Amino acid sequence: CSVRGALSGKNYEQFF.

The chain couples TRBV20-1 to TRBJ2-7; D is uncertain. V lost 0 bases and J 4 bases, leaving 19 bases between the germline ends. Germline V lookup: CDR1 DFQATT, CDR2 SNEGSKA (reference sequence). The CDR3 totals 16 residues. CDR3 nucleotide sequence: TGCAGTGCTAGAGATTTGTATTATAGGATTTCTTACGAGCAGTACTTC. The encoded protein is CSARDLYYRISYEQYF.

This clonotype was counted only a few times. This chain links TRBV28 with TRBJ2-4; D ambiguous. Trimming removed 5 bases at V and 5 bases at J, with 22 bases between. Germline CDR1 reads MDHEN; CDR2 reads SYDVKM. The CDR3 totals 17 residues. CDR3 in amino acids: CASSRPGLIINQNIQYF. The CDR3 nucleotides are TGTGCCAGCAGTCGTCCAGGCCTAATTATCAACCAAAACATTCAGTACTTC.

The rearrangement links TRBV11-2 to TRBJ2-7; 7 bases fit TRBD1. V trimming: 0 bases; J trimming: 2 bases; junction bases outside the gene matches: 13. This CDR3 spans 18 amino acids. The V gene's germline CDR1 is SGHAT and CDR2 FQNNGV. In DNA, the CDR3 is TGTGCCAGCAGCTTAGAAGCAGTCTTAAGGGGGCCAACCTACGAGCAGTACTTC. Amino acids: CASSLEAVLRGPTYEQYF.